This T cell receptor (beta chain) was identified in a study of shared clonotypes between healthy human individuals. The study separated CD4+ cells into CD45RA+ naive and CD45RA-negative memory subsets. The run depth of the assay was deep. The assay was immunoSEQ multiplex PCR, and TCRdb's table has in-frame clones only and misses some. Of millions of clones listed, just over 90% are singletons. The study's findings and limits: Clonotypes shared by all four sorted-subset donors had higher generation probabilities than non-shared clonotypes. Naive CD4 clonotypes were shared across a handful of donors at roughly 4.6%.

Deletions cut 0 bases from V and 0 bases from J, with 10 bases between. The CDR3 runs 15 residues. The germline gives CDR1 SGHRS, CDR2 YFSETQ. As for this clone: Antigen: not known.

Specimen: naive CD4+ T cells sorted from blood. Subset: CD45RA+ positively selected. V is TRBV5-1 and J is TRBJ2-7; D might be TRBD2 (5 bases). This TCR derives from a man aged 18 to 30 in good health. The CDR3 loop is CASSLDPGISYEQYF. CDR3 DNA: TGCGCCAGCAGCTTGGATCCGGGGATCTCCTACGAGCAGTACTTC.